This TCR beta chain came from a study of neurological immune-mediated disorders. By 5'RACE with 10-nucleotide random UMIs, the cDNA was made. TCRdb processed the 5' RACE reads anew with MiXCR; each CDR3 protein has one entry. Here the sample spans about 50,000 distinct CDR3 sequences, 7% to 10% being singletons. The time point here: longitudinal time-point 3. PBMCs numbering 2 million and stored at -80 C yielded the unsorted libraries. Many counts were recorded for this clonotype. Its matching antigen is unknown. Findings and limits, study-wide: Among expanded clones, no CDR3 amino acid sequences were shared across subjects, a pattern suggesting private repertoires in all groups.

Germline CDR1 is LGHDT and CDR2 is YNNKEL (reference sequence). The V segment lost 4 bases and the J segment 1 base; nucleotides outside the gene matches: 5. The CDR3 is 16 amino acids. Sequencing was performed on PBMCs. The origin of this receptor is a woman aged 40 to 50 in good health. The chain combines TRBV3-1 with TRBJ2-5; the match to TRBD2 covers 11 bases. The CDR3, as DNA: TGTGCCAGCAGCCTTGGGACTAGCGGCGCCCAAGAGACCCAGTACTTC. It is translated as CASSLGTSGAQETQYF.